The 3 T cell receptor beta chains below were found in one sample sequenced in a study of beta chain features in type 1 diabetes. These TCRs are of unknown antigen specificity. Broader study findings: Shortening of TCRB CDR3s, moderate but significant, appeared in all four CD4+ subsets of Type 1 diabetes patients.

What was sequenced were expressed TCRB transcripts, since all of the isolated RNA had been reverse transcribed. Some clones are missing from TCRdb's copy, which holds only in-frame ones; the method was immunoSEQ multiplex PCR. The table lists about 150,000 clones, roughly 7.1% of them singletons. The sequenced sample consisted of central memory CD4+ T cells from blood. The receptors derive from a woman aged 40 to 50 with type 1 diabetes.

The V and J genes are TRBV5-5 and TRBJ2-7; TRBD2 matches at 7 bases. CDR3 size: 15 residues. The germline V gene has CDR1 SGHKS and CDR2 YYEKEE (reference sequence). V trimming: 0 bases; J trimming: 0 bases; junction bases outside the gene matches: 3. DNA of the CDR3: TGTGCCAGCAGCTTGGCGGGGGGATCCTCCTACGAGCAGTACTTC. Its translation: CASSLAGGSSYEQYF.

This clone was counted a few times. The rearrangement uses TRBV19 and TRBJ2-1, with D perhaps TRBD2 (5 bases). V lost 10 bases to trimming and J lost 2 bases, with 12 bases between them. Germline-derived CDR1 and CDR2 are LNHDA and SQIVND (reference sequence). The CDR3 loop spans 13 amino acids. The CDR3 region has the DNA TGTGCCACCGCGAGCGGAGCCTACAATGAGCAGTTCTTC. It is translated as CATASGAYNEQFF.

This clone appeared a few times. The chain uses TRBV4-3 and TRBJ2-6; TRBD2 matches at 11 bases. Germline V CDR1 and CDR2: LGHNA, YSLEER. The CDR3 totals 21 residues. J gave up 0 bases and V 0 bases, and 10 bases lay outside the gene matches. CDR3 bases: TGCGCCAGCAGCCAAGAGAGAATAGGACTAGCGGGTCTCTCTGGGGCCAACGTCCTGACTTTC. Translating it yields CASSQERIGLAGLSGANVLTF.